This is a list of T cell receptor beta chains from one sample in a study of control samples from healthy donors and cancer patients. The assay was immunoSEQ multiplex PCR, and TCRdb's table has in-frame clones only and misses some. The table has approximately 70,000 clones, approximately 86% seen once. The sample taken for sequencing was blood. The receptors come from a man aged 55 to 70 in good health. Both conserved end residues are part of each CDR3. Each record gives: V gene, J gene, clone size, D gene, CDR3 protein, CDR3 DNA. A D gene is named only where the DNA matches it firmly. Size tells how often a clone was seen (once, few, many) or the class of an expanded clone, and some rows leave it out.

V: TRBV3-1/TRBV3-2
J: TRBJ2-3
size: NA
D: NA
CDR3: CASSQRQKGDTQYF
DNA: TGTGCCAGCAGCCAAAGACAGAAAGGGGATACGCAGTATTTT

V: TRBV6-5
J: TRBJ1-6
size: NA
D: TRBD1
CDR3: CASKRQGNSPLHF
DNA: TGTGCCAGCAAGAGACAGGGGAACTCACCCCTCCACTTT

V: TRBV7-3
J: TRBJ2-1
size: few
D: TRBD2
CDR3: CASSLKRTSANEQFF
DNA: TGTGCCAGCAGCTTAAAAAGGACTAGCGCGAATGAGCAGTTCTTC

V: TRBV28
J: TRBJ2-7
size: NA
D: NA
CDR3: CASSPPPSYEQYF
DNA: TGTGCCAGCAGCCCGCCCCCCAGTTACGAGCAGTACTTC

V: TRBV18
J: TRBJ1-1
size: NA
D: NA
CDR3: CASSPQGNTEAFF
DNA: TGTGCCAGCTCACCCCAGGGGAACACTGAAGCTTTCTTT

V: TRBV9
J: TRBJ1-1
size: NA
D: NA
CDR3: CASSVNVNTEAFF
DNA: TGTGCCAGCAGCGTAAATGTGAACACTGAAGCTTTCTTT

V: TRBV28
J: TRBJ1-4
size: NA
D: NA
CDR3: CASSMRDGNEKLFF
DNA: TGTGCCAGCAGCATGAGGGACGGGAATGAAAAACTGTTTTTT

V: TRBV5-6
J: TRBJ1-1
size: NA
D: NA
CDR3: CASSLRSGGYFAEAFF
DNA: TGTGCCAGCAGCTTGAGGAGTGGGGGCTATTTCGCTGAAGCTTTCTTT

V: TRBV6-5
J: TRBJ2-3
size: NA
D: TRBD1
CDR3: CASSSRDSRTDTQYF
DNA: TGTGCCAGCAGTTCCCGGGACAGCCGCACAGATACGCAGTATTTT

V: TRBV4-3
J: TRBJ2-7
size: few
D: NA
CDR3: CASSQDPSGLYYEQYF
DNA: TGCGCCAGCAGCCAAGATCCCAGCGGATTATACTACGAGCAGTACTTC

V: TRBV11-3
J: TRBJ1-1
size: NA
D: NA
CDR3: CASSFGRNTEAFF
DNA: TGTGCCAGCAGCTTTGGCAGGAACACTGAAGCTTTCTTT

V: TRBV13
J: TRBJ2-1
size: NA
D: TRBD2
CDR3: CASSLVRTSGGDAYNEQFF
DNA: TGTGCCAGCAGCTTAGTTAGGACTAGCGGGGGGGATGCCTACAATGAGCAGTTCTTC

V: TRBV19
J: TRBJ2-1
size: NA
D: NA
CDR3: CASSNPTGRSSYNEQFF
DNA: TGTGCCAGTAGTAACCCGACGGGACGGAGCTCCTACAATGAGCAGTTCTTC

V: TRBV7-2
J: TRBJ2-3
size: NA
D: TRBD2
CDR3: CASMLIAGVTDTQYF
DNA: TGTGCCAGCATGCTTATAGCGGGGGTTACAGATACGCAGTATTTT

V: TRBV12-3/TRBV12-4
J: TRBJ1-1
size: NA
D: NA
CDR3: CASSLRVGTEAFF
DNA: TGTGCCAGCAGTTTGCGGGTCGGCACTGAAGCTTTCTTT

V: TRBV7-2
J: TRBJ1-5
size: once
D: NA
CDR3: CASSSEGFSNQPQHF
DNA: TGTGCCAGCAGCTCCGAGGGGTTCAGCAATCAGCCCCAGCATTTT

V: TRBV14
J: TRBJ2-3
size: NA
D: TRBD2
CDR3: CASKASRGAGETDTQYF
DNA: TGTGCCAGCAAGGCGTCCCGAGGGGCGGGAGAGACAGATACGCAGTATTTT

V: TRBV18
J: TRBJ1-6
size: NA
D: NA
CDR3: CASSQGMDNSPLHF
DNA: TGTGCCAGCTCCCAGGGGATGGATAATTCACCCCTCCACTTT

V: TRBV7-6
J: TRBJ2-7
size: NA
D: NA
CDR3: CASSLEGPGHFYEQYF
DNA: TGTGCCAGCAGCTTGGAGGGGCCGGGTCACTTTTACGAGCAGTACTTC

V: TRBV7-9
J: TRBJ2-1
size: NA
D: TRBD2
CDR3: CASSPLAGGYNEQFF
DNA: TGTGCCAGCAGCCCACTAGCGGGGGGCTACAATGAGCAGTTCTTC

V: TRBV28
J: TRBJ1-5
size: NA
D: NA
CDR3: CASSAINSHRGQPQHF
DNA: TGTGCCAGCAGTGCTATCAATTCCCATCGAGGTCAGCCCCAGCATTTT

V: TRBV5-6
J: TRBJ2-7
size: NA
D: NA
CDR3: CASSLQGYEQYF
DNA: TGTGCCAGCAGCTTACAGGGATACGAGCAGTACTTC

V: TRBV18
J: TRBJ1-4
size: NA
D: TRBD1
CDR3: CASSPRDRVGNEKLFF
DNA: TGTGCCAGCTCACCAAGGGACAGGGTTGGGAATGAAAAACTGTTTTTT